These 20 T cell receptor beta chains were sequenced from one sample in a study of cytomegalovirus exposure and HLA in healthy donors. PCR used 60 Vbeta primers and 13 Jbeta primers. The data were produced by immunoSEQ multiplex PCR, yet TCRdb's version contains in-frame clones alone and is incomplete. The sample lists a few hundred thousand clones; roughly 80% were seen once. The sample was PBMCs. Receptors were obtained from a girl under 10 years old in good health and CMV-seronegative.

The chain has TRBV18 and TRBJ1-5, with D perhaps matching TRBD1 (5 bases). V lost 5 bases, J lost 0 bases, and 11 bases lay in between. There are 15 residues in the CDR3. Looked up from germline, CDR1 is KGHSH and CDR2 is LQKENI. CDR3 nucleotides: TGTGCCAGCTCATTTTCAGGGATTAGCAATCAGCCCCAGCATTTT. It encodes CASSFSGISNQPQHF.

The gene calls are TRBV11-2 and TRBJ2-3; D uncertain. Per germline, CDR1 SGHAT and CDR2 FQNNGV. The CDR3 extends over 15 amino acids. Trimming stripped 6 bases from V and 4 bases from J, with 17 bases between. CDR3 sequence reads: CASRSRGHSSDTQYF. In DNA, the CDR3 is TGTGCCAGCAGATCTCGTGGCCATTCGTCAGATACGCAGTATTTT.

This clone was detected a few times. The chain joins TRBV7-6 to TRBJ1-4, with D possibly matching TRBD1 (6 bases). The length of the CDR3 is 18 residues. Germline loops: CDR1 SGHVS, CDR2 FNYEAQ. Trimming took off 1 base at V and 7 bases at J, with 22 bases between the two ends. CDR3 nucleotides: TGTGCCAGCAGCTTAGTAGTGGGGACTCGGGGGGCAAGTGAAAAACTGTTTTTT. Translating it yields CASSLVVGTRGASEKLFF.

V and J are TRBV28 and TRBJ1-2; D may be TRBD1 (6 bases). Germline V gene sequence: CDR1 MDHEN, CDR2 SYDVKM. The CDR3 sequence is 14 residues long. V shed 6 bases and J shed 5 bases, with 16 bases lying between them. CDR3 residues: CASSFGQGRYGYTF. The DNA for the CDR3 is TGTGCCAGCAGCTTCGGGCAGGGGAGATATGGCTACACCTTC.

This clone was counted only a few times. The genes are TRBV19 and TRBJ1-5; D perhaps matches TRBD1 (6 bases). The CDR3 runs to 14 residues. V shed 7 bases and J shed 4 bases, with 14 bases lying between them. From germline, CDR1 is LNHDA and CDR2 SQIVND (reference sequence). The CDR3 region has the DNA TGTGCCAGTAAACCCTGGCAGGGGAATCAGCCCCAGCATTTT. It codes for CASKPWQGNQPQHF.

The CDR3 region is CASSPLPGGTEAFF. The CDR3 DNA reads as TGTGCCAGCAGCCCCTTACCCGGTGGCACTGAAGCTTTCTTT. This chain connects TRBV28 to TRBJ1-1; D gene ambiguous. The V end was cut by 6 bases, the J end by 4 bases, with 15 bases between. Germline V lookup: CDR1 MDHEN, CDR2 SYDVKM. CDR3 length equals 14 residues.

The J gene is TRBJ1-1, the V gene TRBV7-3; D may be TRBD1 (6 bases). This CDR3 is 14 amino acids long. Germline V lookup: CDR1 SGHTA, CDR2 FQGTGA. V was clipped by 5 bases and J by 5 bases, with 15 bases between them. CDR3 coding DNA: TGTGCCAGCAGCCAATCCACTACAGGGACTGAAGCTTTCTTT. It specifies CASSQSTTGTEAFF.

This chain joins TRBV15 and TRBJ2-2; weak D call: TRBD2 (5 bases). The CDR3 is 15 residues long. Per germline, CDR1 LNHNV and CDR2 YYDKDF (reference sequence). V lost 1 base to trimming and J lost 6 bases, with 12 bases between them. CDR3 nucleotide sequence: TGTGCCACCAGCAGAGGGACTGCGGACGCCGGGGAGCTGTTTTTT. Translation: CATSRGTADAGELFF.

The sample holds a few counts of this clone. CDR3 region: CASSFAGLAAAGELFF. The CDR3 region has the DNA TGCGCCAGCAGTTTTGCGGGACTAGCGGCGGCCGGGGAGCTGTTTTTT. The chain carries TRBV5-1 and TRBJ2-2; TRBD2 agrees at 11 bases. In germline, CDR1 is SGHRS, CDR2 YFSETQ. With V trimmed by 5 bases and J by 6 bases, 9 bases remained unmatched. The CDR3 has 16 amino acids.

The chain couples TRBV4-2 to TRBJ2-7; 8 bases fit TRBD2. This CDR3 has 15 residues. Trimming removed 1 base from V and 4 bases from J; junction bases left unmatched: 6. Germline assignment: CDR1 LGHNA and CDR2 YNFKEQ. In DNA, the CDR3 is TGTGCCAGCAGCCAAGGAGCGGGAGAGGGTTACGAGCAGTACTTC. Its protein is CASSQGAGEGYEQYF.

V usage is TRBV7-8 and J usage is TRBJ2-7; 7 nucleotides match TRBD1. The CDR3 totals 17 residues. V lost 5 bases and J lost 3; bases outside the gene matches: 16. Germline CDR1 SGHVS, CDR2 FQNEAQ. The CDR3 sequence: CASSLNWMDRSSYEQYF. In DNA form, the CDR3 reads TGTGCCAGCAGCCTAAATTGGATGGACAGGTCTAGCTACGAGCAGTACTTC.

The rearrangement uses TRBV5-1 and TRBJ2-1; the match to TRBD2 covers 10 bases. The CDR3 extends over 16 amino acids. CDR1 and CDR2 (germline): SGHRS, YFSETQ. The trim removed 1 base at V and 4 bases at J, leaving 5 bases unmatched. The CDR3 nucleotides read TGCGCCAGCAGCTTGAAAAGGACTAGCGGATACAATGAGCAGTTCTTC. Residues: CASSLKRTSGYNEQFF.

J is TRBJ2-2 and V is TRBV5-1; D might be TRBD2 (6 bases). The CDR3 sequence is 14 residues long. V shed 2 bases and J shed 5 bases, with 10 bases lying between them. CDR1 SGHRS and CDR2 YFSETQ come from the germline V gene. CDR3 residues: CASSLSGVTGELFF. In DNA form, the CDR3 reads TGCGCCAGCAGCTTATCGGGGGTGACCGGGGAGCTGTTTTTT.

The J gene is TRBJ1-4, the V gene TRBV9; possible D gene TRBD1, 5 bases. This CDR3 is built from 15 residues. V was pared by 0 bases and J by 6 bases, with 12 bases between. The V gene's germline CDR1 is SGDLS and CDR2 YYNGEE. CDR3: CASSVDAGSDEKLFF. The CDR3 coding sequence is TGTGCCAGCAGCGTAGATGCAGGGTCGGATGAAAAACTGTTTTTT.

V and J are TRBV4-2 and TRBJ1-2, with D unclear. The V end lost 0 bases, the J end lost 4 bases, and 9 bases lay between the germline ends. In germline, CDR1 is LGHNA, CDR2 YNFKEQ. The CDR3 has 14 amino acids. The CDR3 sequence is CASSQEQIGYGYTF. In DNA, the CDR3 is TGTGCCAGCAGCCAAGAACAGATAGGCTATGGCTACACCTTC.

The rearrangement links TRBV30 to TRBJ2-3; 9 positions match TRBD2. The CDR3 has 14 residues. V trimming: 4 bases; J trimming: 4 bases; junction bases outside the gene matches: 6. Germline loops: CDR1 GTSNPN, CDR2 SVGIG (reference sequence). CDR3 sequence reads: CAWNLAGRSDTQYF. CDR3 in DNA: TGTGCCTGGAACCTAGCGGGAAGGTCAGATACGCAGTATTTT.

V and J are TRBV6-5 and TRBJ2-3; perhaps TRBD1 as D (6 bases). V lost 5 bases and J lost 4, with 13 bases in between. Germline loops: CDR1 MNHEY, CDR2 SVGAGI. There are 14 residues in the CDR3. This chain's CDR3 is CASSPWQGSDTQYF. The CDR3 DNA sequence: TGTGCCAGCAGTCCCTGGCAGGGGTCAGATACGCAGTATTTT.

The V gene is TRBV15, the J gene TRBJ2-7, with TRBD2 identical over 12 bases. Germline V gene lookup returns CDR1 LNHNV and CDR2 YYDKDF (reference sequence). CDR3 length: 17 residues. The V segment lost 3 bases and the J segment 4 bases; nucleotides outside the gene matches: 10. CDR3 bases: TGTGCCACCAGCAGGCCCGCCCCAGGACTAGCGGGATACGAGCAGTACTTC. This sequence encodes CATSRPAPGLAGYEQYF. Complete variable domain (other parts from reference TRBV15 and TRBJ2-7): DAMVIQNPRYQVTQFGKPVTLSCSQTLNHNVMYWYQQKSSQAPKLLFHYYDKDFNNEADTPDNFQSRRPNTSFCFLDIRSPGLGDTAMYLCATSRPAPGLAGYEQYFGPGTRLTVT.

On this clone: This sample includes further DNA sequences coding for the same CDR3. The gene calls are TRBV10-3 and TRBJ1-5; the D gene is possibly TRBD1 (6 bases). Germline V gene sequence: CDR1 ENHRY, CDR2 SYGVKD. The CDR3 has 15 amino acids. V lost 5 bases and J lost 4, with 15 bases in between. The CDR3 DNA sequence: TGTGCCATCAGTACCGGGACAACCAAAAATCAGCCCCAGCATTTT. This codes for CAISTGTTKNQPQHF.

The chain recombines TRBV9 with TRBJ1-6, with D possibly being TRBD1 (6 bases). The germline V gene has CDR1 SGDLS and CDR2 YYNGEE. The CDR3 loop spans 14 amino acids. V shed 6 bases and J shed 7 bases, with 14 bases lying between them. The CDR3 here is CASTPGHSNSPLHF. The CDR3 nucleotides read TGTGCCAGCACTCCGGGACACAGCAATTCACCCCTCCACTTT. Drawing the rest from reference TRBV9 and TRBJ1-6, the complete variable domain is DSGVTQTPKHLITATGQRVTLRCSPRSGDLSVYWYQQSLDQGLQFLIQYYNGEERAKGNILERFSAQQFPDLHSELNLSSLELGDSALYFCASTPGHSNSPLHFGNGTRLTVT.